Presented here are 5 T cell receptor beta chains from one specimen sequenced in a study of blood T cell repertoires in COVID-19. The method was immunoSEQ multiplex PCR; TCRdb's version includes in-frame clones alone and lacks a portion of them. The repertoire includes roughly 60,000 clones, roughly two thirds of them detected once, and around 5.1% sits in the top ten. The sequenced sample consisted of peripheral blood. Receptors originate from a woman in her sixties or seventies with COVID-19, enrolled during active disease.

The rearrangement uses TRBV6-2 or TRBV6-3 and TRBJ2-5; 11 bases fit TRBD1. Germline CDR1 MNHEY, CDR2 SVGEGT. The CDR3 loop spans 16 amino acids. V shed 2 bases and J 1 base; nucleotides not matched to a gene: 3. CDR3 DNA: TGTGCCAGCAGTTACCGGGACAGGGGGTTCCAAGAGACCCAGTACTTC. This codes for CASSYRDRGFQETQYF.

The CDR3 sequence is CSVVSGGAANEQFF. Written as DNA, the CDR3 is TGCAGCGTAGTTAGCGGGGGGGCCGCGAATGAGCAGTTCTTC. The chain is built from TRBV29-1 and TRBJ2-1; 11 positions agree with TRBD2. The germline CDR1 and CDR2 sequences are SQVTM and ANQGSEA. The length of the CDR3 is 14 residues. With 6 bases clipped from V and 7 bases from J, the junction kept 8 bases outside the gene matches.

The V call is TRBV29-1, the J call TRBJ1-4; D may be TRBD1 (6 bases). The V and J ends lost 5 bases and 7 bases respectively, with 14 bases between them. This CDR3 spans 13 amino acids. Germline V gene lookup returns CDR1 SQVTM and CDR2 ANQGSEA. CDR3 sequence (DNA): TGCAGCGTTAGCAGTAGGGGGGGTGAAAAACTGTTTTTT. Translation: CSVSSRGGEKLFF.

This chain uses TRBV18 with TRBJ2-5, with D perhaps matching TRBD1 (5 bases). The V gene's germline CDR1 is KGHSH and CDR2 LQKENI. Trimming pared 3 bases from V and 5 bases from J, leaving 10 bases between. The CDR3 totals 13 residues. The CDR3 sequence is CASSPGSGETQYF. The DNA of the CDR3 is TGTGCCAGCTCACCGGGCTCAGGGGAGACCCAGTACTTC.

This clone was detected only once. The V and J genes are TRBV5-4 and TRBJ2-7; 9 positions match TRBD2. Trimming cost V 0 bases and J 4 bases; bases outside gene matches: 5. The germline gives CDR1 SGHNT, CDR2 YYREEE (reference sequence). The length of the CDR3 is 15 residues. The chain's CDR3 is CASSLGASGVYEQYF. CDR3 nucleotide sequence: TGTGCCAGCAGCTTGGGGGCTAGCGGGGTTTACGAGCAGTACTTC.